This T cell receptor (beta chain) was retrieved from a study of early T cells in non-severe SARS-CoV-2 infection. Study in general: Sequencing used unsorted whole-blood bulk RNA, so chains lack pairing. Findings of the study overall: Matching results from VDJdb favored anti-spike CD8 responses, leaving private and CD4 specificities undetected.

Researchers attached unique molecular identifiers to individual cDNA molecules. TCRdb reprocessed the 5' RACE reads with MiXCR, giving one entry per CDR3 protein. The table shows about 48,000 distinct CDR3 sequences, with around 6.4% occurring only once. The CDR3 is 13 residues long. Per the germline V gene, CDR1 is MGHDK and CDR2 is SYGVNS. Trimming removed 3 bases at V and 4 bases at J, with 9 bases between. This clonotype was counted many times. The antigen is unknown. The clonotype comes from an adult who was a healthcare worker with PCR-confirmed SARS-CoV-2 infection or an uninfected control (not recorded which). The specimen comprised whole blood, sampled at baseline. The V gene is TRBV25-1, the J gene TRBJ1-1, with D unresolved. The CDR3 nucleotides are TGTGCCAGCAGTGACATAGGGAGCACTGAAGCTTTCTTT. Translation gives CASSDIGSTEAFF.